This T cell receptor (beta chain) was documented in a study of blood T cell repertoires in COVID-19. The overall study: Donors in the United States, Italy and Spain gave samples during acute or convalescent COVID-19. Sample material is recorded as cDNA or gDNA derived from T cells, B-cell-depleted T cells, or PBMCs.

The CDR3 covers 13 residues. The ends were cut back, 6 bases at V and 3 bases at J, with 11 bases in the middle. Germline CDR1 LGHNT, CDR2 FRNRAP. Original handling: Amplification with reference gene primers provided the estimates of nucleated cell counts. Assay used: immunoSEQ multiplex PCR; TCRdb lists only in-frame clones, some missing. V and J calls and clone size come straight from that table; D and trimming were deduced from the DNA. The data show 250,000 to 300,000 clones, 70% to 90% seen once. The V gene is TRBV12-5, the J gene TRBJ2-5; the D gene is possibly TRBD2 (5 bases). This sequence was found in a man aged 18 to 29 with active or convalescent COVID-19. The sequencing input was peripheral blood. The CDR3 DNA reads TGTGCTAGTGGCCCGGAGGCCGAAGAGACCCAGTACTTC. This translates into CASGPEAEETQYF.